This entry lists 27 T cell receptor beta chains sequenced from one sample in a study of blood T cell repertoires in COVID-19 (dated by TCRdb to about 2020). The library was prepared using the immunoSEQ multiplex PCR assay. TCRdb mirrors the immuneACCESS table, restricted to in-frame sequences. Some clones are absent from its copies; in checked studies, under half trace to an unresolved V gene, and the reason for the others is unknown. A total of around 150,000 clones appear in this sample, 86% of them only once. The ten biggest clones cover less than 1% of the sample. The sample taken for sequencing was peripheral blood. The receptors derive from a man aged 18 to 30 with acute or convalescent COVID-19.

The chain uses TRBV7-9 and TRBJ1-3, with D uncertain. CDR3 length equals 17 residues. V lost 5 bases and J 0 bases, leaving 17 bases between the germline ends. CDR1 is SEHNR, CDR2 FQNEAQ, per germline (reference sequence). DNA of the CDR3: TGTGCCAGCAGCCTATCCCGGACTCCAACCTCTGGAAACACCATATATTTT. This codes for CASSLSRTPTSGNTIYF.

This clone was observed once. The CDR3 protein is CASSLSGVDEKLFF. In DNA, the CDR3 is TGTGCCAGCAGTTTATCAGGGGTTGATGAAAAACTGTTTTTT. The chain carries TRBV27 and TRBJ1-4; possibly TRBD1 for D (5 bases). CDR1 and CDR2 from the germline V gene are MNHEY and SMNVEV (reference sequence). V was cut by 0 bases and J by 6 bases, with 8 bases left in between. This CDR3 region has 14 residues.

The V and J genes are TRBV10-3 and TRBJ1-3; D is perhaps TRBD1 (5 bases). The CDR3 covers 16 residues. Germline CDR1 is ENHRY and CDR2 is SYGVKD. Between the trimmed V and J ends, which lost 0 bases and 2 bases, there was a span of 11 bases. The CDR3 reads CAISESLTATGNTIYF. The CDR3 nucleotides are TGTGCCATCAGTGAGTCCCTGACAGCAACTGGAAACACCATATATTTT.

The J gene is TRBJ2-2, the V gene TRBV25-1, with a tentative D call TRBD2 (7 bases). CDR1 MGHDK and CDR2 SYGVNS come from the germline V gene. Trimming removed 4 bases at V and 3 bases at J, with 9 bases between. The CDR3 covers 14 residues. CDR3 DNA: TGTGCCAGCAGTGCGGGGGGCGACACCGGGGAGCTGTTTTTT. Residues: CASSAGGDTGELFF.

There are a few counts of this clone. This chain joins TRBV6-4 and TRBJ2-3; weak D call: TRBD1 (6 bases). V was pared by 6 bases and J by 4 bases, with 17 bases between. This CDR3 is 15 amino acids long. Looked up from germline, CDR1 is MRHNA and CDR2 is SNTAGT. In DNA form, the CDR3 reads TGTGCCAGCAGCGCTTTTGGGGGCGCCGCAGATACGCAGTATTTT. Translated: CASSAFGGAADTQYF.

The V and J genes are TRBV9 and TRBJ1-1; D not certain. The CDR3 contains 13 residues. The germline CDR1 and CDR2 sequences are SGDLS and YYNGEE. Trimming left V 0 bases short and J 5 bases short, with 8 bases between. The chain's CDR3 is CASSVGGSTEAFF. The CDR3 DNA reads TGTGCCAGCAGCGTAGGTGGTAGTACTGAAGCTTTCTTT.

CDR3 coding DNA: TGCGCCAGTAGGCCTGGAGGGTTTCCCGGGGAGCTGTTTTTT. Encoded protein: CASRPGGFPGELFF. The chain recombines TRBV5-1 with TRBJ2-2; D is perhaps TRBD2 (6 bases). This CDR3 comprises 14 residues. Trimming cost V 8 bases and J 6 bases, with 17 bases left between them. Germline lookup yields CDR1 SGHRS and CDR2 YFSETQ.

The genes are TRBV7-8 and TRBJ1-5; TRBD1 matches 9 bases. The CDR3 is 14 residues long. Germline trimming cut 5 bases from V and 6 bases from J; bases unmatched to any gene: 5. The germline V gene encodes CDR1 SGHVS and CDR2 FQNEAQ. In DNA form, the CDR3 reads TGTGCCAGCAGCCTAGGGACAGGGCTTCAGCCCCAGCATTTT. It yields the protein CASSLGTGLQPQHF.

This clone has only one observation. The chain recombines TRBV19 with TRBJ1-2; maybe TRBD1 (6 bases). The CDR3 has 13 amino acids. Germline values: CDR1 LNHDA, CDR2 SQIVND (reference sequence). V gave up 4 bases and J gave up 6 bases, with 12 bases separating them. The CDR3 sequence is CASSKSPGDGYTF. For the CDR3, the DNA is TGTGCCAGTAGTAAAAGCCCAGGGGATGGCTACACCTTC.

A single count supports this clone. This chain connects TRBV12-3 or TRBV12-4 to TRBJ2-2, with D tentatively TRBD2 (5 bases). V lost 5 bases and J 2 bases, leaving 6 bases between the germline ends. The CDR3 spans 13 residues. The CDR3 DNA reads TGTGCCAGCAGTAGACTAAACACCGGGGAGCTGTTTTTT. Translated, it gives CASSRLNTGELFF.

This chain links TRBV7-7 with TRBJ2-2; 8 nucleotides agree with TRBD1. CDR1 and CDR2 (germline): SSHAT, FNYEAQ (reference sequence). J was trimmed by 0 bases and V by 0 bases; bases with no gene match: 9. CDR3 length: 19 residues. The CDR3 region is CASSLAPLTGATNTGELFF. The CDR3 coding sequence is TGTGCCAGCAGCTTAGCTCCCCTGACAGGGGCCACGAACACCGGGGAGCTGTTTTTT.

The CDR3 spells CASSDPYEFYTEAFF. CDR3 sequence (DNA): TGTGCCAGCAGCGATCCCTACGAGTTTTACACTGAAGCTTTCTTT. The chain links TRBV2 to TRBJ1-1, with D uncertain. CDR3 length: 15 residues. CDR1 and CDR2 (germline): SNHLY, FYNNEI. V was cut by 6 bases and J by 3 bases, with 17 bases left in between.

The rearrangement uses TRBV30 and TRBJ2-7; D is perhaps TRBD2 (5 bases). Germline CDR1 reads GTSNPN; CDR2 reads SVGIG (reference sequence). CDR3 length equals 15 residues. With 4 bases removed from V and 3 bases from J, the gap between germline ends came to 19 bases. The CDR3 region is CAWTTKEGNRYEQYF. CDR3 in DNA: TGTGCCTGGACCACAAAAGAGGGTAATCGCTACGAGCAGTACTTC. Full variable domain (rest looked up from reference TRBV30 and TRBJ2-7): SQTIHQWPATLVQPVGSPLSLECTVEGTSNPNLYWYRQAAGRGLQLLFYSVGIGQISSEVPQNLSASRPQDRQFILSSKKLLLSDSGFYLCAWTTKEGNRYEQYFGPGTRLTVT.

The chain recombines TRBV6-5 with TRBJ2-2, with a weak D call TRBD1 (5 bases). The CDR3 is 11 amino acids. CDR1 MNHEY and CDR2 SVGAGI come from the germline V gene. The CDR3, as DNA: TGTGCGACAGATAACACCGGGGAGCTGTTTTTT. Translation gives CATDNTGELFF.

This clone showed up just once. The genes are TRBV10-1 and TRBJ2-2; 11 bases are shared with TRBD2. The V segment lost 3 bases and the J segment 7 bases; nucleotides outside the gene matches: 7. The CDR3 consists of 16 residues. In germline, CDR1 is WNHNN, CDR2 SYGVQD (reference sequence). The CDR3 DNA reads as TGCGCCAGCAGTGAAAATAGCGGGGGGGCCGGCGGGGAGCTGTTTTTT. Translated: CASSENSGGAGGELFF.

This rearrangement joins TRBV5-4 to TRBJ2-2; TRBD2 matches at 8 bases. The CDR3 spans 14 residues. The J segment lost 1 base and the V segment lost 7 bases, leaving 3 bases of the junction unmatched. In germline, CDR1 is SGHNT, CDR2 YYREEE (reference sequence). The CDR3 loop is CASRTSLNTGELFF. In DNA form, the CDR3 reads TGTGCCAGCCGGACTAGCCTGAACACCGGGGAGCTGTTTTTT.

In this sample, this clone turned up once. CDR3 sequence: CASNKAGPGGNQPQHF. The CDR3 coding sequence is TGTGCCAGCAACAAGGCGGGTCCTGGCGGCAATCAGCCCCAGCATTTT. This chain joins TRBV6-6 and TRBJ1-5; D unclear. The CDR3 length is 16 residues. Germline assignment: CDR1 MNHNY and CDR2 SVGAGI (reference sequence). The germline V and J ends were trimmed by 7 bases and 2 bases, with 18 bases remaining between them.

The CDR3 spells CASRSGETQYF. Written as DNA, the CDR3 is TGTGCCAGCAGATCCGGAGAGACCCAGTACTTC. The genes are TRBV2 and TRBJ2-5; no reliable D call. V lost 6 bases and J 4 bases, leaving 6 bases between the germline ends. CDR1 and CDR2 (germline): SNHLY, FYNNEI. This CDR3 is built from 11 residues.

This rearrangement joins TRBV6-5 to TRBJ2-3; weak D call: TRBD2 (7 bases). Germline CDR1 and CDR2: MNHEY and SVGAGI. Between the trimmed V and J ends, which lost 8 bases and 4 bases, there was a span of 16 bases. The CDR3 extends over 14 amino acids. CDR3 in amino acids: CASSRGRGADTQYF. The CDR3 bases are TGTGCCAGCTCAAGGGGGAGGGGCGCAGATACGCAGTATTTT.

The chain is built from TRBV21-1 and TRBJ2-7; the D call in the table, TRBD2, was not verified against the DNA. TRBV21-1 is given as a pseudogene. The CDR3 consists of 14 residues. CDR3 DNA: TGTGCCAGCAGCAAAATGGCGGCCCCCTACGAGCAGTACGTC. Amino acid sequence: CASSKMAAPYEQYV.

The chain carries TRBV2 and TRBJ2-1; possible D gene TRBD2, 5 bases. V lost 5 bases and J lost 6, with 11 bases in between. The length of the CDR3 is 13 residues. Germline CDR1 SNHLY, CDR2 FYNNEI. DNA of the CDR3: TGTGCCAGCAGTCCCCCGGCGGGCAATGAGCAGTTCTTC. It encodes CASSPPAGNEQFF.

This clone was recorded a few times. V is TRBV3-1 (or the pseudogene TRBV3-2) and J is TRBJ2-4; possibly TRBD2 for D (5 bases). Germline values: CDR1 LGHDT, CDR2 YNNKEL (reference sequence). V was shortened by 0 bases and J by 0 bases, with 9 bases between the two germline ends. The CDR3 spans 16 residues. The CDR3 reads CASSQERAQAKNIQYF. CDR3 coding DNA: TGTGCCAGCAGCCAAGAGAGGGCCCAAGCCAAAAACATTCAGTACTTC.

The V gene is TRBV10-1, the J gene TRBJ2-1; TRBD2 might be the D (5 bases). The germline gives CDR1 WNHNN, CDR2 SYGVQD (reference sequence). The V end was cut by 10 bases, the J end by 3 bases, with 19 bases between. The CDR3 runs 15 residues. CDR3 bases: TGCGCCACCGACCCTAGACGGACTCACTACAATGAGCAGTTCTTC. Residues: CATDPRRTHYNEQFF.

Here the CDR3 reads CASSIGTASTGELFF. The DNA for the CDR3 is TGTGCCAGCAGCATCGGGACAGCTAGCACCGGGGAGCTGTTTTTT. The chain links TRBV9 to TRBJ2-2; TRBD1 matches at 7 bases. This CDR3 region has 15 residues. Germline V gene data show CDR1 as SGDLS and CDR2 as YYNGEE. V lost 4 bases, J lost 4 bases, and 7 bases stayed unmatched.

The chain is built from TRBV30 and TRBJ2-5; D call uncertain. The germline gives CDR1 GTSNPN, CDR2 SVGIG (reference sequence). CDR3 length: 13 amino acids. V dropped 0 bases and J dropped 4 bases, with 9 bases sitting between them. The CDR3: CAWSVPGLETQYF. The CDR3 DNA reads as TGTGCCTGGAGTGTACCTGGCTTAGAGACCCAGTACTTC.

The chain combines TRBV10-1 with TRBJ2-3; no firm D call. Germline assignment: CDR1 WNHNN and CDR2 SYGVQD (reference sequence). The length of the CDR3 is 17 residues. Trimming pared 4 bases from V and 0 bases from J, leaving 17 bases between. CDR3 sequence reads: CASSGLKGSSSTDTQYF. DNA for the CDR3: TGCGCCAGCAGTGGACTCAAAGGATCATCTAGCACAGATACGCAGTATTTT.

The chain has TRBV5-1 and TRBJ1-3; 12 bases align to TRBD1. V gave up 4 bases and J gave up 3 bases; unmatched junction bases: 5. Per germline, CDR1 SGHRS and CDR2 YFSETQ. The CDR3 is 16 amino acids. For the CDR3, the DNA is TGCGCCAGCAGCCAGGGACAGGGGGCAGGTGGAAACACCATATATTTT. This encodes CASSQGQGAGGNTIYF.